This paragraph covers one TCR beta chain sequence. The PCR had 60 Vbeta and 13 Jbeta primers. The protocol was immunoSEQ multiplex PCR, while the TCRdb copy is restricted to in-frame clones and leaves out a portion. Counted here are around 130,000 clones, about two thirds occurring once; the ten biggest clones make up approximately 7%. This specimen comes from a study of cytomegalovirus exposure and HLA in healthy donors. Germline V lookup: CDR1 SQVTM, CDR2 ANQGSEA. This CDR3 contains 12 residues. Source material: PBMCs. This rearrangement joins TRBV29-1 to TRBJ2-2; perhaps TRBD2 as D (7 bases). The clonotype comes from a man aged 35-49 years in good health and CMV-seropositive. The CDR3 reads CTGGTITGELFF. As DNA, the CDR3 is TGCACCGGGGGGACAATCACCGGGGAGCTGTTTTTT.